This entry lists 26 T cell receptor beta chains sequenced from one sample in a study of vaccination effects on CD4 cells after COVID-19. These receptors' antigens are unknown. Antigen-specific CD4+ T cells expanded by the ViraFEST assay with viral peptide pools were then sequenced. At the end of 10 days of culture, CD4+ T cells were isolated. Each person got two doses of an mRNA SARS-CoV-2 vaccine, BNT162b2 or mRNA-1273. TCRdb's copy holds only in-frame clones and misses some; the assay was immunoSEQ multiplex PCR. The sample consists of around 30,000 clones, roughly four fifths of them appearing once. Sequencing was performed on CD4+ T cells from PBMCs cultured with HCoV-OC43 spike peptides, taken after COVID-19 vaccination. Subset given: HCoV-OC43 spike overlapping peptide pool stimulation. These receptors all stem from a human donor who received a COVID-19 vaccine.

This clone was counted between two and nine times. V and J are TRBV4-1 and TRBJ1-5; TRBD1 matches 7 bases. The CDR3 runs 17 residues. CDR1 is MGHRA and CDR2 is YSYEKL in the germline V gene. The J segment lost 5 bases and the V segment lost 0 bases, leaving 10 bases of the junction unmatched. CDR3 DNA: TGCGCCAGCAGCCAAGACCCTAAGACAGGGCTGGATCAGCCCCAGCATTTT. Residues: CASSQDPKTGLDQPQHF.

The chain combines TRBV5-1 with TRBJ2-5; TRBD1 matches 10 bases. Germline trimming cut 4 bases from V and 3 bases from J; bases unmatched to any gene: 9. The CDR3 loop spans 16 amino acids. Germline values: CDR1 SGHRS, CDR2 YFSETQ. The CDR3 nucleotides are TGCGCCAGCAGCCCCCGTGAGACAGGGGGCGAAGAGACCCAGTACTTC. It translates to CASSPRETGGEETQYF.

The sample holds one count of this clone. The V call is TRBV25-1, the J call TRBJ2-1; D might be TRBD2 (6 bases). The CDR3 is 14 amino acids. The germline CDR1 and CDR2 sequences are MGHDK and SYGVNS. Trimming removed 3 bases at V and 8 bases at J, with 14 bases between. Here the CDR3 reads CASSDPGRIHEQFF. The CDR3 coding sequence is TGTGCCAGCAGTGATCCAGGGAGGATTCATGAGCAGTTCTTC.

This rearrangement joins TRBV5-4 to TRBJ1-2; weak D call: TRBD1 (5 bases). Germline V gene data show CDR1 as SGHNT and CDR2 as YYREEE (reference sequence). V dropped 0 bases and J dropped 2 bases, with 11 bases sitting between them. The CDR3 covers 15 residues. CDR3 sequence reads: CASSLAAGMNYGYTF. The CDR3 DNA reads TGTGCCAGCAGCTTGGCGGCAGGGATGAACTATGGCTACACCTTC.

This clone was counted a single time. The genes are TRBV29-1 and TRBJ2-1; no reliable D call. The CDR3 spans 12 residues. The germline CDR1 and CDR2 sequences are SQVTM and ANQGSEA. Between the trimmed V and J ends, which lost 3 bases and 6 bases, there was a span of 9 bases. CDR3 loop: CSVDISSNEQFF. The CDR3 DNA sequence: TGCAGCGTTGACATTAGTAGCAATGAGCAGTTCTTC.

This clone showed up just a few times. The rearrangement joins TRBV6-5 to TRBJ1-6; weak D call: TRBD1 (5 bases). This CDR3 is built from 15 residues. CDR1 is MNHEY and CDR2 is SVGAGI in the germline V gene. Deletions cut 3 bases from V and 7 bases from J, with 13 bases between. The CDR3 protein is CASSYGGESNSPLHF. CDR3 nucleotides: TGTGCCAGCAGTTATGGAGGGGAATCGAATTCACCCCTCCACTTT.

By share, this clone ranks as large. The chain combines TRBV4-2 with TRBJ2-7; 7 bases agree with TRBD2. Germline CDR1 LGHNA, CDR2 YNFKEQ. CDR3 size: 15 residues. V lost 3 bases to trimming and J lost 3 bases; unmatched junction nucleotides: 8. In nucleotides, the CDR3 is TGTGCCAGCAGCCAGGCTATCGGGGGGAACTACGAGCAGTACTTC. Protein product: CASSQAIGGNYEQYF.

The chain couples TRBV5-1 to TRBJ1-4, with D maybe TRBD1 (5 bases). Per germline, CDR1 SGHRS and CDR2 YFSETQ. This CDR3 has 15 amino acids. V was clipped by 6 bases and J by 7 bases, with 19 bases between them. CDR3 in DNA: TGCGCCAGCACACAAACTGCAGGGCAGGGTGAAAAACTGTTTTTT. This codes for CASTQTAGQGEKLFF.

J is TRBJ2-3 and V is TRBV29-1; D may be TRBD2 (5 bases). The CDR3 loop spans 14 amino acids. Looked up from germline, CDR1 is SQVTM and CDR2 is ANQGSEA. The V and J ends lost 4 bases and 5 bases respectively, with 16 bases between them. Here the CDR3 reads CSVGGPGSGDTQYF. The CDR3 bases are TGCAGCGTTGGCGGGCCTGGGTCCGGAGATACGCAGTATTTT.

This rearrangement joins TRBV14 to TRBJ2-1, with 13 nucleotides matching TRBD2. The junction had 7 bases not matched to a gene; V was cut back by 1 base and J by 10 bases. Germline loops: CDR1 SGHDN, CDR2 FVKESK. The CDR3 has 16 amino acids. The DNA of the CDR3 is TGTGCCAGCAGCCAAGCAGGACTAGCGGGAGCGCGGGAGCAGTTCTTC. Translated: CASSQAGLAGAREQFF.

CDR3 in amino acids: CASSVDSGAVGGYTF. CDR3 coding DNA: TGTGCCAGCAGCGTAGATTCAGGGGCCGTTGGTGGCTACACCTTC. The chain carries TRBV9 and TRBJ1-2, with a weak D call TRBD1 (6 bases). Trimming took off 0 bases at V and 7 bases at J, with 16 bases between the two ends. Germline CDR1 reads SGDLS; CDR2 reads YYNGEE. The CDR3 has 15 amino acids.

This clone was recorded only once. The J gene is TRBJ1-3, the V gene TRBV7-9, with D possibly matching TRBD1 (5 bases). This CDR3 comprises 16 residues. Germline CDR1 reads SEHNR; CDR2 reads FQNEAQ (reference sequence). V lost 2 bases and J 1 base, leaving 12 bases between the germline ends. The CDR3 spells CASSLRLGGSGNTIYF. Here the CDR3 DNA reads TGTGCCAGCAGCTTACGGTTGGGGGGATCTGGAAACACCATATATTTT. The full variable domain, in which reference TRBV7-9 and TRBJ1-3 provide the parts outside the CDR3, is DTGVSQNPRHKITKRGQNVTFRCDPISEHNRLYWYRQTLGQGPEFLTYFQNEAQLEKSRLLSDRFSAERPKGSFSTLEIQRTEQGDSAMYLCASSLRLGGSGNTIYFGEGSWLTVV.

The chain joins TRBV7-2 to TRBJ1-6; 8 bases map to TRBD1. Germline CDR1 SGHTA, CDR2 FQGNSA. CDR3 length: 15 residues. J was trimmed by 9 bases and V by 0 bases; bases with no gene match: 4. The CDR3 region is CASSLAQGAGSPLHF. CDR3 coding DNA: TGTGCCAGCAGCTTAGCGCAGGGGGCGGGTTCACCCCTCCACTTT.

This clone was found a few times. J is TRBJ2-7 and V is TRBV7-9; maybe TRBD2 (6 bases). This CDR3 is built from 12 residues. V was clipped by 2 bases and J by 5 bases, with 7 bases between them. The germline V gene has CDR1 SEHNR and CDR2 FQNEAQ (reference sequence). The CDR3 here is CASSLTGDEQYF. In nucleotides, the CDR3 is TGTGCCAGCAGCTTAACGGGGGACGAGCAGTACTTC.

The CDR3 is CASSLKRTSTNEKLFF. CDR3 sequence (DNA): TGTGCCAGCAGCTTAAAGCGGACGTCAACTAATGAAAAACTGTTTTTT. V usage is TRBV7-8 and J usage is TRBJ1-4; no clear D. The germline V gene encodes CDR1 SGHVS and CDR2 FQNEAQ. This CDR3 contains 16 residues. The V end lost 2 bases, the J end lost 0 bases, and 10 bases lay between the germline ends.

The chain combines TRBV7-9 with TRBJ2-1; TRBD2 aligns across 10 bases. The CDR3 is 19 residues long. Looked up from germline, CDR1 is SEHNR and CDR2 is FQNEAQ (reference sequence). The junction had 16 bases not matched to a gene; V was cut back by 5 bases and J by 3 bases. The CDR3 is CASSPKTSGIDRGYNEQFF. The DNA for the CDR3 is TGTGCCAGCAGCCCAAAAACTAGCGGGATCGATAGAGGCTACAATGAGCAGTTCTTC.

The J gene is TRBJ2-2, the V gene TRBV5-1; tentatively, D is TRBD1 (6 bases). V lost 4 bases and J lost 0, with 10 bases in between. This CDR3 has 15 amino acids. Per the germline V gene, CDR1 is SGHRS and CDR2 is YFSETQ. As DNA, the CDR3 is TGCGCCAGCAGCCCCCGGACAGCGAACACCGGGGAGCTGTTTTTT. It translates to CASSPRTANTGELFF.

This clone came up a few times. This rearrangement joins TRBV6-4 to TRBJ2-1; TRBD2 might be the D (5 bases). The CDR3 runs 16 residues. Per the germline V gene, CDR1 is MRHNA and CDR2 is SNTAGT. V gave up 3 bases and J gave up 2 bases, with 14 bases separating them. For the CDR3, the DNA is TGTGCCAGCAGTGAATTAGTGGCTAGCCCCTACAATGAGCAGTTCTTC. Protein sequence: CASSELVASPYNEQFF.

The chain joins TRBV7-7 to TRBJ2-5; no clear D. The CDR3 is 12 residues long. Germline CDR1 SSHAT, CDR2 FNYEAQ (reference sequence). The V gene lost 8 bases and the J gene lost 5 bases, with 12 bases spanning the gap. CDR3 bases: TGTGCCAGCGCCGAGGTTTGGGAGACCCAGTACTTC. This codes for CASAEVWETQYF.

This clone was counted once. The chain employs TRBV27 and TRBJ1-4, with no clear D. The CDR3 has 15 residues. In germline, CDR1 is MNHEY, CDR2 SMNVEV (reference sequence). V was shortened by 0 bases and J by 8 bases, with 13 bases between the two germline ends. The CDR3 sequence is CASSLSGGYREKLFF. DNA of the CDR3: TGTGCCAGCAGTTTATCAGGAGGCTATAGGGAAAAACTGTTTTTT. The whole variable domain, filled in from reference TRBV27 and TRBJ1-4, reads EAQVTQNPRYLITVTGKKLTVTCSQNMNHEYMSWYRQDPGLGLRQIYYSMNVEVTDKGDVPEGYKVSRKEKRNFPLILESPSPNQTSLYFCASSLSGGYREKLFFGSGTQLSVL.

The chain recombines TRBV1 with TRBJ1-5. TRBV1 is labeled a pseudogene. This CDR3 has 17 amino acids. The CDR3 coding sequence is TGCACCAGCAGCCATGGTATCGGGGGGACTCGCAATCAGCCCCAGCATTTT. This sequence encodes CTSSHGIGGTRNQPQHF.

The chain joins TRBV6-6 to TRBJ2-3; tentatively, D is TRBD2 (6 bases). Trimming took 5 bases from V and 4 from J, leaving 10 bases between them. Germline CDR1 MNHNY, CDR2 SVGAGI (reference sequence). CDR3 length: 13 residues. This CDR3 is CASSPGGADTQYF. Here the CDR3 DNA reads TGTGCCAGCAGTCCAGGCGGGGCAGATACGCAGTATTTT.

This rearrangement joins TRBV9 to TRBJ1-1; tentatively, D is TRBD1 (5 bases). CDR3 length: 16 residues. CDR1 is SGDLS, CDR2 YYNGEE, per germline. The V and J ends lost 3 bases and 0 bases respectively, with 15 bases between them. CDR3 sequence (DNA): TGTGCCAGCAGCGCTTCCCCCAGGGTAATGAACACTGAAGCTTTCTTT. Translated, it gives CASSASPRVMNTEAFF.

This clone was detected only a few times. V is TRBV30 and J is TRBJ2-5; D possibly uses TRBD1 or TRBD2 (5 bases each). Germline loops: CDR1 GTSNPN, CDR2 SVGIG (reference sequence). The CDR3 is 13 residues long. Trimming removed 3 bases at V and 1 base at J, with 9 bases between. The CDR3 nucleotides are TGTGCCTGGAGGCCGGGGCCCCAAGAGACCCAGTACTTC. It encodes CAWRPGPQETQYF. The full variable domain, its missing parts supplied by reference TRBV30 and TRBJ2-5, is SQTIHQWPATLVQPVGSPLSLECTVEGTSNPNLYWYRQAAGRGLQLLFYSVGIGQISSEVPQNLSASRPQDRQFILSSKKLLLSDSGFYLCAWRPGPQETQYFGPGTRLLVL.

V usage is TRBV19 and J usage is TRBJ2-7; D might be TRBD1 (6 bases). CDR1 and CDR2 (germline): LNHDA, SQIVND (reference sequence). V dropped 10 bases and J dropped 3 bases, with 19 bases sitting between them. The CDR3 contains 14 residues. CDR3 sequence: CATKGRGWSYEQYF. DNA of the CDR3: TGTGCCACTAAAGGCAGGGGATGGAGCTACGAGCAGTACTTC.

This clone was detected once. The V gene is TRBV5-4, the J gene TRBJ1-2, with 8 bases lining up with TRBD1. V shed 0 bases and J 7 bases; nucleotides not matched to a gene: 5. The CDR3 length is 14 residues. Germline lookup yields CDR1 SGHNT and CDR2 YYREEE (reference sequence). As DNA, the CDR3 is TGTGCCAGCAGCTTGGGGACAGGGTTCTCTGGCTACACCTTC. Its protein product is CASSLGTGFSGYTF. The complete variable domain, with remaining parts taken from reference TRBV5-4 and TRBJ1-2, reads ETGVTQSPTHLIKTRGQQVTLRCSSQSGHNTVSWYQQALGQGPQFIFQYYREEENGRGNFPPRFSGLQFPNYSSELNVNALELDDSALYLCASSLGTGFSGYTFGSGTRLTVV.